This T cell receptor (beta chain) is drawn from a study of cytomegalovirus exposure and HLA in healthy donors. Study-wide points: In a later analysis, TCR beta V- and J-gene trimming was associated with a missense DCLRE1C variant.

The germline V gene has CDR1 SEHNR and CDR2 FQNEAQ (reference sequence). J was trimmed by 9 bases and V by 6 bases; bases with no gene match: 12. The CDR3 has 16 amino acids. Vbeta (60) and Jbeta (13) primers were used in the PCR. This table comes from immunoSEQ multiplex PCR, and its TCRdb copy is limited to in-frame clones, with some not included. This sample has 150,000 to 200,000 clones; around 64% occur once, and the top ten carry around 2.8%. Of note for this clone: Its specificity is unknown.

The chain couples TRBV7-9 to TRBJ2-1; 12 bases fit TRBD2. Sequencing was done on a sample of PBMCs. This receptor was obtained from a woman aged 25 to 39 in good health and CMV-seronegative. DNA of the CDR3: TGTGCCAGCAGTACCTTGACTAGCGGGAGTACGAGTGAGCAGTTCTTC. As protein: CASSTLTSGSTSEQFF.